The clone carrying this T cell receptor (beta chain) was seen more than once but under ten times. What it recognizes is unknown. The sample originates from a study of spatial heterogeneity in lung cancer. Study background: Sequencing consistently turned up more beta-chain sequences than alpha-chain sequences. Every unique TCR and UMI combination, on average, appeared more than ten times in raw reads.

Single TCR cDNA molecules each had their own unique molecular identifier. TCRdb recomputed calls from the 5' RACE reads with MiXCR, one row per CDR3 protein. The data show around 9,700 distinct CDR3 sequences, with approximately 24% seen just once and 30% to 40% held by the top ten. Time point given: sample taken at primary tumor resection. Whole RNA, isolated from tumor, nontumor lung or frozen PBMC, was sequenced without prior sorting. There are 11 residues in the CDR3. Trimming pared 8 bases from V and 5 bases from J, leaving 10 bases between. Germline V gene lookup returns CDR1 SEHNR and CDR2 FQNEAQ (reference sequence). Notes on the study in general: The appearance of ubiquitous expanded tumor TCRs in blood was greater at resection than follow-up.

This TCR came from a female donor with early-stage non-small cell lung cancer. The starting material was PBMCs, obtained at surgery. This chain uses TRBV7-9 with TRBJ2-7; D might be TRBD2 (5 bases). As DNA, the CDR3 is TGTGCCAGCGCACGGGGAGACGAGCAGTACTTC. Amino acids: CASARGDEQYF.